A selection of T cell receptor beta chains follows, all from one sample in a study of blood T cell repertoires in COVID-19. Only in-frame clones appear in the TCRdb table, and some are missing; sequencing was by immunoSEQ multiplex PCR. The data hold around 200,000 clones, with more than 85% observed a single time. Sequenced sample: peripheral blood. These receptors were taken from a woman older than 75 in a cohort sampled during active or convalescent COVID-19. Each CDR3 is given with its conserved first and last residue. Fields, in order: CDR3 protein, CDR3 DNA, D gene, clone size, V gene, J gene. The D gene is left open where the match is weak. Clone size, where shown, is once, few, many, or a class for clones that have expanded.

CDR3aa: CASKGTAYNEQFF; CDR3nt: TGTGCCAGTAAAGGGACAGCCTACAATGAGCAGTTCTTC; d_gene: TRBD1; abundance: NA; v_gene: TRBV19; j_gene: TRBJ2-1
CDR3aa: CASTGTAYEKLFF; CDR3nt: TGTGCCAGTACCGGGACAGCTTATGAAAAACTGTTTTTT; d_gene: TRBD1; abundance: NA; v_gene: TRBV2; j_gene: TRBJ1-4
CDR3aa: CASIEGLNTEAFF; CDR3nt: TGTGCCAGCATAGAGGGTCTGAACACTGAAGCTTTCTTT; d_gene: NA; abundance: NA; v_gene: TRBV12-3/TRBV12-4; j_gene: TRBJ1-1
CDR3aa: CASSQGGRAVGELFF; CDR3nt: TGCGCCAGCAGCCAGGGCGGGAGGGCCGTCGGGGAGCTGTTTTTT; d_gene: TRBD2; abundance: NA; v_gene: TRBV4-1; j_gene: TRBJ2-2
CDR3aa: CASSRGTAGANVLTF; CDR3nt: TGTGCCAGCAGTCGCGGGACAGCTGGGGCCAACGTCCTGACTTTC; d_gene: NA; abundance: NA; v_gene: TRBV7-9; j_gene: TRBJ2-6
CDR3aa: CASSSASGGGYEQYF; CDR3nt: TGCGCCAGCAGCTCCGCTAGCGGGGGGGGCTACGAGCAGTACTTC; d_gene: TRBD2; abundance: NA; v_gene: TRBV5-1; j_gene: TRBJ2-7
CDR3aa: CASSAWGGGSSPLHF; CDR3nt: TGTGCCAGCAGCGCGTGGGGGGGTGGTTCTTCACCCCTCCACTTT; d_gene: NA; abundance: NA; v_gene: TRBV9; j_gene: TRBJ1-6
CDR3aa: CASSESRTIGPEAFF; CDR3nt: TGCGCCAGCAGTGAGTCAAGGACAATTGGCCCTGAAGCTTTCTTT; d_gene: NA; abundance: NA; v_gene: TRBV10-1; j_gene: TRBJ1-1
CDR3aa: CASSIGGTYNEKLFF; CDR3nt: TGTGCCAGTAGTATAGGGGGGACATACAATGAAAAACTGTTTTTT; d_gene: NA; abundance: NA; v_gene: TRBV19; j_gene: TRBJ1-4
CDR3aa: CATSGGRGYTF; CDR3nt: TGTGCCACCAGTGGGGGGCGCGGCTACACCTTC; d_gene: NA; abundance: NA; v_gene: TRBV24-1; j_gene: TRBJ1-2
CDR3aa: CASSVNPELSSYNEQFF; CDR3nt: TGTGCCAGCAGCGTAAACCCCGAGCTGAGCTCCTACAATGAGCAGTTCTTC; d_gene: NA; abundance: NA; v_gene: TRBV9; j_gene: TRBJ2-1
CDR3aa: CASSWRLIRGDTGELFF; CDR3nt: TGTGCCAGCAGCTGGCGTCTGATCAGGGGAGATACCGGGGAGCTGTTTTTT; d_gene: NA; abundance: hyperexpanded; v_gene: TRBV5-6; j_gene: TRBJ2-2
CDR3aa: CASSFTRSPLHF; CDR3nt: TGTGCCAGCAGCTTCACCCGGTCACCCCTCCACTTT; d_gene: NA; abundance: few; v_gene: TRBV7-9; j_gene: TRBJ1-6
CDR3aa: CAWSGGLAGETQYF; CDR3nt: TGTGCCTGGAGTGGAGGGTTGGCGGGTGAGACCCAGTACTTC; d_gene: NA; abundance: NA; v_gene: TRBV30; j_gene: TRBJ2-5
CDR3aa: CSVGADMNTEAFF; CDR3nt: TGCAGCGTTGGGGCAGACATGAACACTGAAGCTTTCTTT; d_gene: NA; abundance: NA; v_gene: TRBV29-1; j_gene: TRBJ1-1
CDR3aa: CASSPEDRGSYNSPLHF; CDR3nt: TGTGCCAGCAGCCCGGAAGACAGGGGGTCCTATAATTCACCCCTCCACTTT; d_gene: TRBD1; abundance: NA; v_gene: TRBV11-3; j_gene: TRBJ1-6
CDR3aa: CAGLDHRANSNQPQHF; CDR3nt: TGTGCCGGACTCGACCACAGGGCTAATAGCAATCAGCCCCAGCATTTT; d_gene: NA; abundance: once; v_gene: TRBV4-2; j_gene: TRBJ1-5
CDR3aa: CASTGQGAGYGYTF; CDR3nt: TGTGCCAGTACCGGACAGGGGGCCGGCTATGGCTACACCTTC; d_gene: TRBD1; abundance: NA; v_gene: TRBV19; j_gene: TRBJ1-2
CDR3aa: CASIPTGTANYGYTF; CDR3nt: TGTGCCAGTATCCCGACCGGGACAGCTAACTATGGCTACACCTTC; d_gene: TRBD1; abundance: few; v_gene: TRBV19; j_gene: TRBJ1-2
CDR3aa: CASSLTGLAGSGQFF; CDR3nt: TGCGCCAGCAGCTTAACTGGACTAGCGGGGTCTGGGCAGTTCTTC; d_gene: TRBD2; abundance: NA; v_gene: TRBV5-1; j_gene: TRBJ2-1
CDR3aa: CASSKDRLAYEQYF; CDR3nt: TGTGCCAGCAGCAAAGACCGACTAGCCTACGAGCAGTACTTC; d_gene: NA; abundance: NA; v_gene: TRBV27; j_gene: TRBJ2-7
CDR3aa: CASSLRQGSYNEQFF; CDR3nt: TGCGCCAGCAGCTTAAGACAGGGTTCCTACAATGAGCAGTTCTTC; d_gene: TRBD1; abundance: NA; v_gene: TRBV5-1; j_gene: TRBJ2-1
CDR3aa: CASSLVGGSGDTQYF; CDR3nt: TGTGCCAGCAGCTTAGTCGGCGGGAGTGGAGATACGCAGTATTTT; d_gene: TRBD2; abundance: NA; v_gene: TRBV7-2; j_gene: TRBJ2-3
CDR3aa: CASSFLGTLNTGELFF; CDR3nt: TGTGCCAGCAGCTTTCTGGGGACACTAAACACCGGGGAGCTGTTTTTT; d_gene: NA; abundance: NA; v_gene: TRBV5-6; j_gene: TRBJ2-2
CDR3aa: CASELAGLNTDTQYF; CDR3nt: TGTGCCAGCGAACTGGCGGGACTCAACACAGATACGCAGTATTTT; d_gene: NA; abundance: NA; v_gene: TRBV2; j_gene: TRBJ2-3
CDR3aa: CASSLYLVGQRNNEQFF; CDR3nt: TGTGCCAGCAGCTTGTATCTTGTGGGACAACGGAACAATGAGCAGTTCTTC; d_gene: NA; abundance: once; v_gene: TRBV5-6; j_gene: TRBJ2-1
CDR3aa: CASSYLHATNEKLFF; CDR3nt: TGTGCCAGCAGTTACTTACATGCAACTAATGAAAAACTGTTTTTT; d_gene: NA; abundance: NA; v_gene: TRBV6-5; j_gene: TRBJ1-4
CDR3aa: CASSLTGALSTEAFF; CDR3nt: TGTGCCAGCAGCCTGACAGGGGCGTTGAGCACTGAAGCTTTCTTT; d_gene: TRBD1; abundance: once; v_gene: TRBV5-8; j_gene: TRBJ1-1
CDR3aa: CASSFSDFTDTQYF; CDR3nt: TGTGCCAGCAGTTTCTCGGACTTCACAGATACGCAGTATTTT; d_gene: NA; abundance: once; v_gene: TRBV28; j_gene: TRBJ2-3